Listed below are T cell receptor beta chains from one sample, sequenced in a study of blood T cell repertoires in COVID-19. The table came from immunoSEQ multiplex PCR; TCRdb's copy has only in-frame clones and leaves some out. The sample includes 300,000 to 400,000 clones, approximately 90% of them seen just once. The sample consisted of PBMCs or T cells enriched from blood (not recorded which). These receptors were collected from a woman younger than 35 who had recovered from COVID-19. Both conserved end residues are part of each CDR3. Fields, in order: V gene, D gene, clone size, J gene, CDR3 protein, CDR3 DNA. A D gene is named only where the DNA matches it firmly. Clone size is shown for a subset of rows, as once, few, many or a class of expanded clone.

TRBV18,-,-,TRBJ2-5,CASSPRTTQETQYF,TGTGCCAGCTCACCAAGGACAACGCAAGAGACCCAGTACTTC
TRBV9,-,many,TRBJ1-1,CASSSRGANTEAFF,TGTGCCAGCAGCTCCAGGGGCGCGAACACTGAAGCTTTCTTT
TRBV3-1/TRBV3-2,-,-,TRBJ1-2,CASSQLRGFYGYTF,TGTGCCAGCAGTCAACTCAGGGGATTCTATGGCTACACCTTC
TRBV7-9,TRBD1,-,TRBJ2-7,CASSSTLGTGGYEQYF,TGTGCCAGCAGCTCAACCCTGGGGACAGGGGGCTACGAGCAGTACTTC
TRBV2,-,-,TRBJ2-3,CASSEKRSTDTQYF,TGTGCCAGCAGTGAAAAGCGGAGCACAGATACGCAGTATTTT
TRBV7-2,TRBD1,-,TRBJ2-7,CASSHRTGGSSYEQYF,TGTGCCAGCAGCCACAGGACAGGGGGCAGCTCCTACGAGCAGTACTTC
TRBV6-5,TRBD1,-,TRBJ1-1,CASSPRDRDVAFF,TGTGCCAGCAGTCCGCGGGACAGGGACGTAGCTTTCTTT
TRBV4-3,TRBD2,-,TRBJ2-5,CASSPTSGGMKTQYF,TGCGCCAGCAGCCCGACTAGCGGGGGGATGAAGACCCAGTACTTC
TRBV3-1/TRBV3-2,-,once,TRBJ1-4,CASSRRGSNEKLFF,TGTGCCAGCAGCCGCCGCGGGAGTAATGAAAAACTGTTTTTT
TRBV21-1,-,-,TRBJ1-3,CASSRLYSGNTIYF,TGTGCCAGCAGCCGTCTTTACTCTGGAAACACCATATATTTT
TRBV11-3,TRBD1,-,TRBJ1-1,CASSPGGLGTEAFF,TGTGCCAGCAGCCCAGGGGGCCTGGGGACTGAAGCTTTCTTT
TRBV3-1/TRBV3-2,TRBD1,-,TRBJ1-4,CASSLDRGGEKLFF,TGTGCCAGCAGCCTCGACAGGGGAGGTGAAAAACTGTTTTTT
TRBV27,TRBD1,-,TRBJ2-1,CASSPLAPTGVLRNEQFF,TGTGCCAGCAGTCCACTAGCCCCGACAGGGGTACTTAGAAATGAGCAGTTCTTC
TRBV5-5,TRBD1,-,TRBJ2-3,CASTDRAFTDTQYF,TGTGCCAGCACCGACAGGGCATTCACAGATACGCAGTATTTT
TRBV6-5,TRBD2,few,TRBJ2-3,CASQRLAGETDTQYF,TGTGCCAGCCAACGCCTAGCGGGGGAAACAGATACGCAGTATTTT
TRBV6-2/TRBV6-3,TRBD2,-,TRBJ2-3,CASSYPVGLAGAITDTQYF,TGTGCCAGCAGTTACCCCGTCGGACTAGCGGGGGCCATCACAGATACGCAGTATTTT
TRBV19,-,-,TRBJ1-5,CASRKGGEQPQHF,TGTGCCAGTAGAAAGGGGGGGGAGCAGCCCCAGCATTTT
TRBV4-1,TRBD1,-,TRBJ1-3,CASSPWDRGGNTIYF,TGCGCCAGCAGCCCGTGGGACAGGGGAGGAAACACCATATATTTT
TRBV28,-,-,TRBJ1-6,CASSSAGAQNLYNSPLHF,TGTGCCAGCAGTTCGGCAGGGGCTCAAAACCTTTATAATTCACCCCTCCACTTT
TRBV7-8,-,once,TRBJ2-1,CASSLSHRRGRSYNEQFF,TGTGCCAGCAGCTTATCCCACCGGAGGGGGCGGTCCTACAATGAGCAGTTCTTC
TRBV6-1,TRBD1,few,TRBJ2-1,CASSAGGTGVYNEQFF,TGTGCCAGCAGTGCCGGAGGGACAGGGGTATACAATGAGCAGTTCTTC
TRBV27,TRBD2,once,TRBJ2-2,CASRLAGGLAGELFF,TGTGCCAGCAGGCTAGCGGGGGGCCTGGCCGGGGAGCTGTTTTTT
TRBV5-1,TRBD1,-,TRBJ2-7,CASSSRTGPKTYEQYF,TGCGCCAGCAGCTCTAGGACAGGGCCTAAAACCTACGAGCAGTACTTC
TRBV19,TRBD2,-,TRBJ2-7,CASGSHGTRFKEQYF,TGTGCCAGTGGAAGTCACGGGACTAGATTCAAAGAGCAGTACTTC